This is a list of T cell receptor beta chains from one sample in a study of blood T cell repertoires in COVID-19. Using immunoSEQ multiplex PCR, the repertoire was profiled, and TCRdb retains in-frame clones only, with some absent. The data show around 140,000 clones, roughly 90% seen once. The specimen was peripheral blood. These receptors were taken from a man in his 70s with active COVID-19. CDR3s include the opening cysteine and the closing phenylalanine or tryptophan. D genes are given only for firm matches. Some rows have no size entry. The others give once, few or many, or a class for an expanded clone.

v_gene,abundance,d_gene,j_gene,CDR3aa,CDR3nt
TRBV19,-,TRBD1,TRBJ2-1,CASSTQTGLGEQFF,TGTGCCAGTAGTACGCAGACAGGGCTTGGGGAGCAGTTCTTC
TRBV2,-,-,TRBJ1-1,CASCITGVNTEAFF,TGTGCCAGTTGTATTACCGGGGTTAACACTGAAGCTTTCTTT
TRBV5-1,-,-,TRBJ2-7,CASSWDRGGAYEQYF,TGCGCCAGCAGCTGGGATAGAGGGGGGGCCTACGAGCAGTACTTC
TRBV30,-,-,TRBJ2-2,CAWSQGRNTGELFF,TGTGCCTGGAGCCAGGGGAGGAACACCGGGGAGCTGTTTTTT
TRBV3-1/TRBV3-2,-,TRBD1,TRBJ1-4,CASSQAGGRGREKLFF,TGTGCCAGCAGCCAAGCTGGTGGCAGGGGGCGGGAAAAACTGTTTTTT
TRBV21-1,-,-,TRBJ2-7,CASSKVSRASGSSYEQYF,TGTGCCAGCAGCAAAGTCAGTCGGGCTAGCGGGAGCTCCTACGAGCAGTACTTC
TRBV4-1,-,-,TRBJ2-1,CASSQEPDNEQFF,TGCGCCAGCAGCCAAGAGCCAGACAATGAGCAGTTCTTC
TRBV30,-,-,TRBJ2-2,CAWSVRSGATGELFF,TGTGCCTGGAGTGTACGGTCAGGGGCCACCGGGGAGCTGTTTTTT
TRBV7-9,-,-,TRBJ2-1,CASSLGQGMGEQFF,TGTGCCAGCAGCTTAGGGCAGGGTATGGGTGAGCAGTTCTTC
TRBV3-1/TRBV3-2,-,TRBD1,TRBJ2-5,CASSRSGGQETQYF,TGTGCCAGCAGCCGTTCAGGGGGCCAAGAGACCCAGTACTTC
TRBV5-1,-,-,TRBJ1-3,CASSLDGSSGNTIYF,TGCGCCAGCAGCTTGGATGGGAGCTCTGGAAACACCATATATTTT
TRBV9,-,-,TRBJ1-1,CASRGLQGAEAFF,TGTGCCAGCAGAGGTCTACAGGGCGCCGAAGCTTTCTTT
TRBV10-3,-,-,TRBJ2-2,CAISPLGGSTGELFF,TGTGCCATCAGCCCGCTAGGCGGGTCCACCGGGGAGCTGTTTTTT
TRBV5-1,few,TRBD2,TRBJ2-7,CASSLTGLAGDEQYF,TGCGCCAGCAGCCTCACTGGACTAGCGGGAGACGAGCAGTACTTC
TRBV2,few,TRBD1,TRBJ2-2,CASSGDPGTGLAGELFF,TGTGCCAGCAGTGGGGACCCCGGGACAGGGTTAGCCGGGGAGCTGTTTTTT
TRBV6-5,-,-,TRBJ1-1,CASREYRATNTEAFF,TGTGCCAGCAGGGAGTACAGGGCGACGAACACTGAAGCTTTCTTT
TRBV11-2,-,TRBD1,TRBJ2-1,CASRPGTGGYNEQFF,TGTGCCAGCAGGCCCGGGACAGGGGGCTACAATGAGCAGTTCTTC
TRBV7-9,-,TRBD1,TRBJ2-7,CASSPRQGTPYEQYF,TGTGCCAGCAGCCCGAGACAGGGGACCCCCTACGAGCAGTACTTC
TRBV30,-,-,TRBJ1-2,CAWSDKYGYTF,TGTGCCTGGAGTGACAAATATGGCTACACCTTC
TRBV29-1,-,-,TRBJ1-1,CSSSMAGGTEAFF,TGCAGCTCATCAATGGCAGGAGGCACTGAAGCTTTCTTT
TRBV6-2/TRBV6-3,-,-,TRBJ1-1,CASSNRGGAAEAFF,TGTGCCAGCAGCAATAGAGGGGGAGCCGCTGAAGCTTTCTTT
TRBV28,-,TRBD1,TRBJ1-5,CASSLSTGVDQPQHF,TGTGCCAGCAGCCTTAGTACAGGGGTCGATCAGCCCCAGCATTTT
TRBV9,-,TRBD2,TRBJ2-1,CASSVGEAGSNEQFF,TGTGCCAGCAGCGTAGGCGAAGCGGGGAGCAATGAGCAGTTCTTC
TRBV30,-,-,TRBJ2-6,CAWGRAQGTRSGANVLTF,TGTGCCTGGGGCCGGGCCCAGGGCACCCGCTCTGGGGCCAACGTCCTGACTTTC
TRBV6-6,-,TRBD2,TRBJ2-7,CASSYSKSGSHSEQYF,TGTGCCAGCAGTTACTCGAAAAGCGGGAGTCATAGCGAGCAGTACTTC
TRBV29-1,-,TRBD2,TRBJ2-1,CSTLPLAGIEQFF,TGCAGCACCCTACCACTAGCGGGAATTGAGCAGTTCTTC
TRBV5-1,once,-,TRBJ1-1,CASSPKGGGHTEAFF,TGCGCCAGCAGCCCCAAAGGGGGGGGGCACACTGAAGCTTTCTTT
TRBV5-5,-,TRBD2,TRBJ2-2,CASRGLAGGPGAGELFF,TGTGCCAGCAGGGGACTAGCGGGAGGGCCAGGGGCCGGGGAGCTGTTTTTT
TRBV29-1,-,-,TRBJ1-4,CSVEDGDEKLFF,TGCAGCGTTGAAGATGGAGATGAAAAACTGTTTTTT
TRBV2,-,TRBD1,TRBJ2-7,CASTRGGQVSSYEQYF,TGTGCCAGCACTAGAGGTGGACAGGTGAGCTCCTACGAGCAGTACTTC
TRBV9,-,TRBD2,TRBJ2-2,CASSVSAAGGFGELFF,TGTGCCAGCAGCGTCTCCGCCGCGGGAGGGTTCGGGGAGCTGTTTTTT
TRBV5-1,-,TRBD1,TRBJ1-1,CASSLQTGGIVNTEAFF,TGCGCCAGCAGCTTACAAACAGGGGGAATCGTGAACACTGAAGCTTTCTTT
TRBV30,-,-,TRBJ2-3,CAWRTASTDTQYF,TGTGCCTGGAGGACAGCGAGCACAGATACGCAGTATTTT
TRBV5-4,-,TRBD1,TRBJ1-4,CASSTGQGREKLFF,TGTGCCAGCAGCACGGGACAGGGGAGAGAAAAACTGTTTTTT
TRBV28,-,-,TRBJ1-3,CASSRGFGNTIYF,TGTGCCAGCAGTCGCGGATTCGGAAACACCATATATTTT
TRBV30,-,TRBD2,TRBJ2-7,CAWSVGLAYEQYF,TGTGCCTGGAGTGTAGGACTAGCATACGAGCAGTACTTC
TRBV5-1,-,-,TRBJ2-1,CASSRGEGREQFF,TGCGCCAGCAGTAGGGGGGAGGGACGGGAGCAGTTCTTC
TRBV19,few,TRBD1,TRBJ1-6,CASSRDRENSPLHF,TGTGCCAGTAGTCGGGACAGGGAGAATTCACCCCTCCACTTT
TRBV7-9,-,TRBD2,TRBJ2-7,CASSLVPSGSHEQYF,TGTGCCAGCAGCTTAGTGCCTAGCGGGTCCCACGAGCAGTACTTC
TRBV3-1/TRBV3-2,-,TRBD2,TRBJ2-5,CASRTSGRAEETQYF,TGTGCCAGCAGGACTAGCGGGAGGGCCGAGGAGACCCAGTACTTC
TRBV5-1,-,TRBD1,TRBJ2-2,CASSPRLTGETGAGELFF,TGCGCCAGCAGCCCCCGCTTGACAGGGGAGACAGGGGCCGGGGAGCTGTTTTTT
TRBV9,-,TRBD2,TRBJ2-6,CASSSSGTSGRTGANVLTF,TGTGCCAGCAGCTCGTCCGGGACTAGCGGGAGAACTGGGGCCAACGTCCTGACTTTC
TRBV6-2/TRBV6-3,-,-,TRBJ1-1,CASSTSRQNTEAFF,TGTGCCAGCAGCACCTCGCGGCAGAACACTGAAGCTTTCTTT
TRBV5-1,-,TRBD1,TRBJ1-3,CASRPGQGAGSGNTIYF,TGCGCCAGCAGACCGGGACAGGGGGCAGGATCTGGAAACACCATATATTTT
TRBV3-1/TRBV3-2,-,-,TRBJ1-1,CASSQDPRGGNTEAFF,TGTGCCAGCAGCCAAGATCCACGGGGGGGAAACACTGAAGCTTTCTTT
TRBV4-2,-,TRBD2,TRBJ2-2,CASSQTSGRYTGELFF,TGTGCCAGCAGCCAAACTAGCGGGAGGTACACCGGGGAGCTGTTTTTT
TRBV10-2,-,-,TRBJ2-7,CASRRGSYEQYF,TGCGCCAGCAGACGAGGATCCTACGAGCAGTACTTC
TRBV30,-,TRBD2,TRBJ2-1,CAWRPLAGKGEQFF,TGTGCCTGGAGGCCACTAGCGGGAAAGGGTGAGCAGTTCTTC
TRBV5-1,-,TRBD1,TRBJ2-5,CASSAYRGRRETQYF,TGCGCCAGCAGCGCGTACAGGGGTAGGAGGGAGACCCAGTACTTC
TRBV19,few,-,TRBJ1-5,CASRASGSLNQPQHF,TGTGCCAGTAGGGCCTCGGGGAGCCTGAATCAGCCCCAGCATTTT
TRBV19,-,TRBD1,TRBJ1-5,CASSIGGQQINQPQHF,TGTGCCAGTAGTATAGGGGGACAGCAAATTAATCAGCCCCAGCATTTT
TRBV5-4,-,TRBD1,TRBJ2-7,CASSVDRTGEQYF,TGTGCCAGCAGCGTGGACAGGACAGGCGAGCAGTACTTC
TRBV27,-,-,TRBJ2-6,CASSPQGSGANVLTF,TGTGCCAGCAGTCCCCAGGGCTCTGGGGCCAACGTCCTGACTTTC
TRBV4-3,-,TRBD1,TRBJ1-2,CASRRGGRGYGYTF,TGCGCCAGCAGGCGAGGGGGCCGGGGATATGGCTACACCTTC
TRBV28,-,TRBD2,TRBJ2-2,CASSLLAGTGELFF,TGTGCCAGCAGTTTACTAGCGGGAACCGGGGAGCTGTTTTTT
TRBV5-5,-,TRBD1,TRBJ1-1,CASRLGTGSNTEAFF,TGTGCCAGCCGCTTGGGGACAGGGTCGAACACTGAAGCTTTCTTT
TRBV11-2,-,-,TRBJ2-1,CASSLARGPYNEQFF,TGTGCCAGCAGCTTAGCCCGGGGTCCATACAATGAGCAGTTCTTC
TRBV5-6,-,TRBD1,TRBJ1-2,CASSRRQGAYYGYTF,TGTGCCAGCAGCAGGCGACAGGGCGCCTACTATGGCTACACCTTC
TRBV19,-,TRBD1,TRBJ2-5,CASSIGDRGAETQYF,TGTGCCAGTAGTATAGGGGACAGGGGCGCGGAGACCCAGTACTTC
TRBV6-6,-,-,TRBJ1-3,CASSGQFSGNTIYF,TGTGCCAGCAGTGGGCAGTTCTCTGGAAACACCATATATTTT